This TCR beta chain stems from a study of blood T cell repertoires in COVID-19. Study-level information: The samples span acute and convalescent COVID-19 from the United States, Italy and Spain. The cDNA or gDNA used as material had been derived from T cells, B-cell-depleted T cells, or PBMCs.

In its sample, this clone was seen once. Assay: immunoSEQ multiplex PCR; the TCRdb copy retains only in-frame clones and omits some. The data show over 75,000 clones, with 80% to 90% seen just once and about a fifth held by the top ten. The J segment lost 0 bases and the V segment lost 4 bases, leaving 7 bases of the junction unmatched. This CDR3 is 16 amino acids long. Germline-derived CDR1 and CDR2 are SNHLY and FYNNEI. Sequenced: peripheral blood. This chain links TRBV2 with TRBJ2-3; TRBD2 matches 7 bases. This receptor was identified in a woman aged 45-65 years with acute or convalescent COVID-19. The CDR3 region is CASSGGLGGSTDTQYF. DNA of the CDR3: TGTGCCAGCAGTGGAGGACTAGGTGGGAGCACAGATACGCAGTATTTT.